This T cell receptor beta chain appears in the sequencing data of a study of blood T cell repertoires in COVID-19 (dated by TCRdb to the early 2020s). At the level of the whole study: The collaborator samples originated in the United States, Italy and Spain and spanned the acute and convalescent phases of COVID-19. Sample metadata almost always included a de-identified subject ID, COVID-19 status, age in years and sex. The prospective study material was composed of cDNA or gDNA derived from T cells, B-cell-depleted T cells, or PBMCs. The samples were drawn from the first 160 participants of the ongoing ImmuneRACE study and from roughly 1,300 subjects provided by 6 global collaborators. Deeply sampled blood TCRbeta repertoires from subjects exposed to, actively infected with, or recovered from COVID-19 were included in the dataset. The repertoires were released in a freely available public database intended as a resource for research on the immune response to SARS-CoV-2. Where available, HLA class I and class II types were obtained from metadata supplied by the sample provider rather than from assay-based typing.

The paper's findings and limits, for the study overall: How much clinical and demographic metadata was included differed by source and by participant, and the metadata was provided uncurated.

About this clone: Its antigen target is currently unknown. The sample holds no much larger clone one base away, and base qualities are not on file.

Participants in the prospective study were aged about 18 to 100 years, lived in some 24 United States geographic areas, and enrolled through a virtual design. To assign participants to cohorts, the prospective study relied on clinical history that participants themselves reported in a screening survey and a study questionnaire. Each participant in the prospective study had whole blood, serum and a nasopharyngeal or oropharyngeal swab collected by mobile phlebotomists. Participants in the prospective study had the option to provide additional blood draws and questionnaires over an approximately 2-month period. Blood samples from the prospective study were shipped frozen or at room temperature prior to DNA extraction. TCRbeta CDR3 regions were amplified from genomic DNA using the immunoSEQ Assay, a bias-controlled multiplex PCR. Processing in the source paper ran as follows. Within the assay, amplification of reference gene primers was used to estimate how many nucleated cells each sample contained. To quantify the absolute abundance of each unique TCRbeta CDR3 rearrangement, sequence reads were collapsed and filtered. For each sample, productive Simpson clonality was calculated as the square root of Simpson's diversity index over productive rearrangements. The source is immuneACCESS, and TCRdb retained only in-frame sequences with V and J called. Part of the clones is not carried over; for the studies checked, unresolved V genes explain less than half of this, and the remainder is unexplained. Clone size and V and J calls were adopted from that table, with D and trimming inferred from the DNA. The sample includes approximately 270,000 clones, with approximately 90% observed a single time. The ten largest clones add up to roughly 4.3% of the sample.

The receptor's source is a woman aged 30 to 39 with acute COVID-19. The sequencing input was PBMCs or T cells enriched from blood (not recorded which).

The bases read TGTGCCACCAGTGATTCCGCTCCACAGGGTTTCGATGAGCAGTTCTTC. Its protein reads: CATSDSAPQGFDEQFF. In this chain, TRBV24-1 is recombined with TRBJ2-1; a weak D assignment points to TRBD1 (6 bases agree). Measured from the cysteine to the phenylalanine, the CDR3 is 16 residues long. The entry retains the CDR3 DNA only, 48 bases that are in frame from base 1. A distance of 18 bases separates the germline ends of V and J, which lose 2 bases and 8 bases respectively. The germline V gene yields KGHDR for CDR1 and SFDVKD for CDR2.